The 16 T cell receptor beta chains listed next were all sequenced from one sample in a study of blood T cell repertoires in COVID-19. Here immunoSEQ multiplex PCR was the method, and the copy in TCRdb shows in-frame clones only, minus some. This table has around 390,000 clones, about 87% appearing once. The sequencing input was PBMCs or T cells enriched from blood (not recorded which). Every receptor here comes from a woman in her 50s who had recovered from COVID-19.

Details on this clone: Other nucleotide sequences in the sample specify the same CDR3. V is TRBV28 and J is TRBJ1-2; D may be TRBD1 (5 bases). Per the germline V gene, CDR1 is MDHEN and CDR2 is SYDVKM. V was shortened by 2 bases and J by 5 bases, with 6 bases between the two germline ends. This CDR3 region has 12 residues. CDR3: CASSLPGYGYTF. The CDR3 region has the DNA TGTGCCAGCAGTTTACCAGGGTATGGCTACACCTTC.

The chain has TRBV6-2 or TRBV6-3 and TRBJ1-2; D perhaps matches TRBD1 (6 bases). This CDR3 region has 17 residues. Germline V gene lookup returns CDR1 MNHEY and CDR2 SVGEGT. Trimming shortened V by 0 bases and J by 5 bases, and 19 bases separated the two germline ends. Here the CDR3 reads CASSYSNFLVDRYGYTF. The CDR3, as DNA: TGTGCCAGCAGTTACTCAAATTTCTTAGTGGACAGATATGGCTACACCTTC.

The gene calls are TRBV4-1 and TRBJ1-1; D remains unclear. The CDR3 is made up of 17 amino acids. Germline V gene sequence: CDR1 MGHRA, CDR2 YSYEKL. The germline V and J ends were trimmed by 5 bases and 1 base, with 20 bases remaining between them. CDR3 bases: TGCGCCAGCAGCTCCTTCGGGGTCTCGGCCCCGAACACTGAAGCTTTCTTT. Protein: CASSSFGVSAPNTEAFF.

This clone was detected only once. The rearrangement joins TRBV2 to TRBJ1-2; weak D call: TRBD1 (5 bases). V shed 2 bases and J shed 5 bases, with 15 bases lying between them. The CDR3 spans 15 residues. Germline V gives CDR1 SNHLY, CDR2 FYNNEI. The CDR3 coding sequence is TGTGCCAGCAGTGAAAGGGACTCAAACTGGTATGGCTACACCTTC. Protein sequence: CASSERDSNWYGYTF.

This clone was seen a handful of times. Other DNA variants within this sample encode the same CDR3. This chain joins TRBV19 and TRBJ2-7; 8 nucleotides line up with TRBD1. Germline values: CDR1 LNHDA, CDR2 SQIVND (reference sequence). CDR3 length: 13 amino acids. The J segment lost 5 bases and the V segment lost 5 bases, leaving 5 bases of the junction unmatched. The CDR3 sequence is CASSQAGGHEQYF. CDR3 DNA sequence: TGTGCCAGTAGTCAGGCAGGGGGCCACGAGCAGTACTTC.

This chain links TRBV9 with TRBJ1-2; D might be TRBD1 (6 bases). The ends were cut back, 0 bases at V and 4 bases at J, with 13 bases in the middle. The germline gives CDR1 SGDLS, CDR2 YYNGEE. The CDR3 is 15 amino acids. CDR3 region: CASSVGGGNLYGYTF. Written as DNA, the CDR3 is TGTGCCAGCAGCGTAGGAGGGGGTAACCTCTATGGCTACACCTTC.

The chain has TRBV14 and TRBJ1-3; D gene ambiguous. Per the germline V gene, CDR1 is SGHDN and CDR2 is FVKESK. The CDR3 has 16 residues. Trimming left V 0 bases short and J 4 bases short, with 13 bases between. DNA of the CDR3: TGTGCCAGCAGCCAAGATCTGAGAGGTTCAGGAAACACCATATATTTT. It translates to CASSQDLRGSGNTIYF.

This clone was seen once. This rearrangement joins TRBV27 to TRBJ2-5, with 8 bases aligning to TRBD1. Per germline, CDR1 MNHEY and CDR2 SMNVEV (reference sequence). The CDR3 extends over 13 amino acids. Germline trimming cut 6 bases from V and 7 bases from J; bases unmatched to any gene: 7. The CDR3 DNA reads TGTGCCAGCAGATCAGGGGGCAGCGGGACCCAGTACTTC. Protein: CASRSGGSGTQYF.

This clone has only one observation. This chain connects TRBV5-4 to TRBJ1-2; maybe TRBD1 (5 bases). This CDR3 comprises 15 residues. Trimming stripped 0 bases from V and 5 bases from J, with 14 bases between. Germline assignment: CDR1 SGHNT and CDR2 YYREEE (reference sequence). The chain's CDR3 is CASSLAGGNGYGYTF. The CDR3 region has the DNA TGTGCCAGCAGCTTGGCGGGGGGGAATGGTTATGGCTACACCTTC.

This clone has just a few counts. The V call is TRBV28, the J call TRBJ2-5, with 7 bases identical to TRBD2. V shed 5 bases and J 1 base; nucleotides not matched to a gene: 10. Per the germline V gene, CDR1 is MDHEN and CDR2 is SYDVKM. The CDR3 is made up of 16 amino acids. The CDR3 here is CASSQPDLAAQETQYF. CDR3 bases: TGTGCCAGCAGTCAACCCGACCTAGCGGCCCAAGAGACCCAGTACTTC.

CDR3: CASSLGWQGGLREQFF. CDR3 nucleotides: TGTGCCAGCAGCTTAGGTTGGCAGGGAGGGCTGAGAGAGCAGTTCTTC. The chain has TRBV11-3 and TRBJ2-1, with 7 positions matching TRBD2. V shed 1 base and J 10 bases; nucleotides not matched to a gene: 13. The CDR3 is made up of 16 amino acids. Germline values: CDR1 SGHNT, CDR2 YENEEA.

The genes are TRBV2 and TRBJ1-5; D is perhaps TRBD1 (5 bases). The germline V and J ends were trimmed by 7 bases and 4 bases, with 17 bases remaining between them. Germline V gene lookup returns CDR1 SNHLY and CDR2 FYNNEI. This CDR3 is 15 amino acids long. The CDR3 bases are TGTGCCAGCACCTCAAAGGAGGGGCGGAATCAGCCCCAGCATTTT. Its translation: CASTSKEGRNQPQHF.

In nucleotides, the CDR3 is TGTGCCAGCAGTGAACTCGGAAAACTGTTTTTT. Its protein product is CASSELGKLFF. The V and J genes are TRBV2 and TRBJ1-4; no firm D call. V lost 2 bases and J lost 10, with 5 bases in between. CDR1 SNHLY and CDR2 FYNNEI come from the germline V gene. The CDR3 consists of 11 residues.

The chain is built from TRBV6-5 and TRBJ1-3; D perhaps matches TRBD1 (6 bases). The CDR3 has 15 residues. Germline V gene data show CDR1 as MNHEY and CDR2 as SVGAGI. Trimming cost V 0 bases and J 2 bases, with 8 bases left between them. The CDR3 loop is CASSYSGTTGNTIYF. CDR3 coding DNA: TGTGCCAGCAGTTACTCGGGGACAACTGGAAACACCATATATTTT.

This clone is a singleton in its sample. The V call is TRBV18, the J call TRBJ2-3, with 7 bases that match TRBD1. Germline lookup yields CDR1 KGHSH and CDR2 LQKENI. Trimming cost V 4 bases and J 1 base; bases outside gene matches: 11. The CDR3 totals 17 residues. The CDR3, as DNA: TGTGCCAGCTCACTTACTGAGGGGGCGCCCCGCACAGATACGCAGTATTTT. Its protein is CASSLTEGAPRTDTQYF.

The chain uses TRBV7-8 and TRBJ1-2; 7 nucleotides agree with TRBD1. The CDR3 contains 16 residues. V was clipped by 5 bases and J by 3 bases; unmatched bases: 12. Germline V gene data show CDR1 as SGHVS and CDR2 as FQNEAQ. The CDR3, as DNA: TGTGCCAGCAGCACCTGGGACAGCTACTTTGACTATGGCTACACCTTC. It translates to CASSTWDSYFDYGYTF.